The present entry profiles one T cell receptor beta chain with its context. Its antigen remains unknown. The data derive from a study of cytomegalovirus exposure and HLA in healthy donors. PCR primers comprised 60 Vbeta and 13 Jbeta primers. TCRdb keeps only in-frame clones here, not all; method: immunoSEQ multiplex PCR. The repertoire shows around 200,000 clones; the top ten hold 0.7% to 1%. This CDR3 comprises 13 residues. Germline values: CDR1 MNHNS, CDR2 SASEGT. V was clipped by 7 bases and J by 7 bases, with 17 bases between them. Study-wide results and caveats: Cytomegalovirus-associated TCR beta chains were listed, numbering some 180. Earlier analysis looked at TCR beta V segments, and most were productive about 87% or about 30% of the time. Later on, a genetic analysis was performed. It linked a missense variant in DCLRE1C with V- and J-gene trimming of TCR beta.

The specimen was PBMCs. This sequence joins TRBV6-1 and TRBJ2-7; D is perhaps TRBD2 (5 bases). The source is a woman aged 18-30 years in good health and CMV-seropositive. The CDR3 protein is CASTPREGREQYF. CDR3 sequence (DNA): TGTGCCAGCACCCCTCGTGAGGGTAGAGAGCAGTACTTC.